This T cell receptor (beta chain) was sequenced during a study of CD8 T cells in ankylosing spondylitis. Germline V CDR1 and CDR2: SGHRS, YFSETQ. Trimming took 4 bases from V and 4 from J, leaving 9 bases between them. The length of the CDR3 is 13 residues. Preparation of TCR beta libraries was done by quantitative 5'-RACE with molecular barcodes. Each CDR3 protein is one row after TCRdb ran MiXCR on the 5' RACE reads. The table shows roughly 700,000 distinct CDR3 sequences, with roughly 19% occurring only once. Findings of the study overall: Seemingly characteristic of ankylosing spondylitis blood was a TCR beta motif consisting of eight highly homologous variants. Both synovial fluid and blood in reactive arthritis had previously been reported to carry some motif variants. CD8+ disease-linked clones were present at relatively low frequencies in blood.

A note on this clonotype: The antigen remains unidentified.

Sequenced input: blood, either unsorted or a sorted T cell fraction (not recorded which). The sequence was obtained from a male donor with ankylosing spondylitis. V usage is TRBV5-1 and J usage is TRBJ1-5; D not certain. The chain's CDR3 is CASSEVPNQPQHF. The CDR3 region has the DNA TGCGCCAGCAGCGAAGTCCCGAATCAGCCCCAGCATTTT.